These T cell receptor beta chains were read from a single sample in a study of control samples from healthy donors and cancer patients. Profiling relied on immunoSEQ multiplex PCR, and the TCRdb table lists in-frame clones only, not all of them. The repertoire includes about 120,000 clones, around 90% of them detected once, and approximately 2.3% sits in the top ten. Sequencing was done on a sample of blood. Source of these receptors: a woman in her seventies in good health. The conserved cysteine and the conserved F or W are not part of the CDR3 here. Each record gives: V gene, J gene, CDR3 protein.

TRBV27	TRBJ2-3	ASSFLAEPDTQY
TRBV5-1	TRBJ1-1	ASSLDLGANTEAF
TRBV19	TRBJ2-7	ASSRGTPTYEQY
TRBV7-3	TRBJ2-2	ASSERLAGVTGELF
TRBV7-9	TRBJ2-1	ASSSVRRGNNEQF
TRBV15	TRBJ1-5	ATSRVPPDTYSNQPQH
TRBV4-2	TRBJ2-4	ASSQILRGRAKNIQY
TRBV5-8	TRBJ1-1	ASPSRVDPNTEAF
TRBV7-9	TRBJ1-1	ASSLASTEAF
TRBV5-1	TRBJ1-1	ASSFDIMNTEAF
TRBV4-3	TRBJ1-1	ASSREGVGTEAF
TRBV27	TRBJ1-3	ASSPDWSSGNTIY
TRBV4-1	TRBJ2-6	ASSQTGGSGANVLT
TRBV27	TRBJ1-2	ASSSLVGQGVGYGYT
TRBV9	TRBJ1-5	ASSPTGANNQPQH
TRBV2	TRBJ1-6	ASSETGTELYNSPLH
TRBV11-2	TRBJ1-1	ASSPLTGAGTEAF
TRBV4-1	TRBJ1-3	ASSQGRGRDGNTIY
TRBV5-1	TRBJ2-3	ASSLPSGGAGDTQY
TRBV2	TRBJ2-2	ASRPGNANTGELF
TRBV19	TRBJ1-5	ASSIIGRENQPQH
TRBV11-3	TRBJ2-2	ASSLDLSGGELF